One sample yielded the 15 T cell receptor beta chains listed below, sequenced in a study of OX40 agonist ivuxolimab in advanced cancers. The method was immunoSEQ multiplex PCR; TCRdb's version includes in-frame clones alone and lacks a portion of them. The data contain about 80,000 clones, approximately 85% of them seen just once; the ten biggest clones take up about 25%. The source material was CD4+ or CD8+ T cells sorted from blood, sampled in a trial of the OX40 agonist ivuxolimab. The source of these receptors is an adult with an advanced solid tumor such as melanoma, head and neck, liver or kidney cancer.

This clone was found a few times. CDR3 bases: TGTGCCAGCAGTTTCCTGAGGTTGGGGAAGAACACTGAAGCTTTCTTT. Residues: CASSFLRLGKNTEAFF. V and J are TRBV28 and TRBJ1-1; no clear D gene. This CDR3 has 16 amino acids. The germline V and J ends were trimmed by 3 bases and 1 base, with 15 bases remaining between them. The germline CDR1 and CDR2 sequences are MDHEN and SYDVKM.

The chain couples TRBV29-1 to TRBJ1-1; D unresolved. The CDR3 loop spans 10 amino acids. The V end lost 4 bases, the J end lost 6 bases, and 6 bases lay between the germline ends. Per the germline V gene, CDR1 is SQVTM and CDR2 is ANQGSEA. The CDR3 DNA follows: TGCAGCGTTGCATACCCTGAAGCTTTCTTT. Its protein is CSVAYPEAFF.

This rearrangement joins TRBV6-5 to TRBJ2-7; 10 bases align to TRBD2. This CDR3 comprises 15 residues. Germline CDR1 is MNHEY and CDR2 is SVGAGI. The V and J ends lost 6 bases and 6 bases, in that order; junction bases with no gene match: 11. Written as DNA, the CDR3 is TGTGCCAGCAGGTCCCTTAGCGGGAGGTTCCCCGAGCAGTACTTC. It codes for CASRSLSGRFPEQYF.

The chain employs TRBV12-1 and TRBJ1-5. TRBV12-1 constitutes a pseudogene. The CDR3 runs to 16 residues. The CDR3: CADERVGDYSNQPQHF. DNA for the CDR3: TGTGCCGATGAACGGGTAGGGGACTATAGCAATCAGCCCCAGCATTTT.

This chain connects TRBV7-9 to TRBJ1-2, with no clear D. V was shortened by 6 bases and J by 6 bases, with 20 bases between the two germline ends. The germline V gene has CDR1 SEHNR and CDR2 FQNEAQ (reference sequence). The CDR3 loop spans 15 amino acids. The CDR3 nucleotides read TGTGCCAGCAGATTAAGATCCGGGTTTCTGGATGGCTACACCTTC. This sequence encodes CASRLRSGFLDGYTF.

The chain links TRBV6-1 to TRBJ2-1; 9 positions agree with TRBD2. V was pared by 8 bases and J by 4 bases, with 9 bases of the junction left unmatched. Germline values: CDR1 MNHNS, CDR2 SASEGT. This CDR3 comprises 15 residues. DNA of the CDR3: TGTGCCAGCCGGACGGGACTAGCAGCATACAATGAGCAGTTCTTC. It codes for CASRTGLAAYNEQFF.

The CDR3 here is CTSSQETLQGAKETQYF. The CDR3 DNA sequence: TGCACCAGCAGCCAAGAAACCCTACAGGGGGCAAAAGAGACCCAGTACTTC. This chain connects TRBV1 to TRBJ2-5; the DNA was not compared with TRBD1, the D call given in the table. TRBV1 is an annotated pseudogene. The CDR3 totals 17 residues.

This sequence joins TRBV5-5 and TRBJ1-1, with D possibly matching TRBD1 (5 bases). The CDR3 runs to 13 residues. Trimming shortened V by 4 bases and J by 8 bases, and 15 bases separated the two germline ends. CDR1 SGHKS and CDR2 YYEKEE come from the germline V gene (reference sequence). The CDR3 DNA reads TGTGCCAGCAGCGTTGGGGGTAGCCCAGAAGCTTTCTTT. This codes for CASSVGGSPEAFF.

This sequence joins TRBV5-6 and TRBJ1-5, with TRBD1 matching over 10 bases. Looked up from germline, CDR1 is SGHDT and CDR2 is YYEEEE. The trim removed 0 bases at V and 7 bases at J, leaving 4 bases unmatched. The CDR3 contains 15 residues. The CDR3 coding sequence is TGTGCCAGCAGCTTGGGTTTGACAGGGGGCCAGCCCCAGCATTTT. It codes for CASSLGLTGGQPQHF.

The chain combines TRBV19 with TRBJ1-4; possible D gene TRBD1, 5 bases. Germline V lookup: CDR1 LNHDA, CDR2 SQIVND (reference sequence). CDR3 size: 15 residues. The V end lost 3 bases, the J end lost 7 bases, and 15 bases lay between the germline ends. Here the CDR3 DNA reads TGTGCCAGTAGTATTTTGGGGGTCGACGGTGAAAAACTGTTTTTT. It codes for CASSILGVDGEKLFF.

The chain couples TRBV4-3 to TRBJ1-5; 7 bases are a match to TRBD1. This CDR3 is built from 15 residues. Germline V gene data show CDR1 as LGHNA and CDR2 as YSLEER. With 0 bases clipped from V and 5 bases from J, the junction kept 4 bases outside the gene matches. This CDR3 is CASSQDTTGDQPQHF. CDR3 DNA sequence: TGCGCCAGCAGCCAAGATACTACAGGGGATCAGCCCCAGCATTTT.

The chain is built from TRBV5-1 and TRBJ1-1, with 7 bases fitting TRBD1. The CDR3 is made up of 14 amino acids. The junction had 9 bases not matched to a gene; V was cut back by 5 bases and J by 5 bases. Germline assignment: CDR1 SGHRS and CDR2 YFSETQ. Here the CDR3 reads CASSHRGLGTEAFF. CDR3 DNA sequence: TGCGCCAGCAGTCACAGGGGACTGGGGACTGAAGCTTTCTTT.

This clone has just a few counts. The CDR3 DNA reads TGCGCCAGCAGTGAGACCGGGGCCAACGTCCTGACTTTC. Its translation is CASSETGANVLTF. This sequence joins TRBV10-2 and TRBJ2-6; no clear D. The ends were cut back, 2 bases at V and 4 bases at J, with 3 bases in the middle. CDR3 length: 13 amino acids. Germline V gene sequence: CDR1 WSHSY, CDR2 SAAADI.

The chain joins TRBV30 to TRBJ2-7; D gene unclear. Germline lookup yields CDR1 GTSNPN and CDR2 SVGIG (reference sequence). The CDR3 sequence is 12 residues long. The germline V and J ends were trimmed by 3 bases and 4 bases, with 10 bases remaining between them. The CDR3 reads CAWRSARYEQYF. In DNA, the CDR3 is TGTGCCTGGAGGAGCGCGCGGTACGAGCAGTACTTC.

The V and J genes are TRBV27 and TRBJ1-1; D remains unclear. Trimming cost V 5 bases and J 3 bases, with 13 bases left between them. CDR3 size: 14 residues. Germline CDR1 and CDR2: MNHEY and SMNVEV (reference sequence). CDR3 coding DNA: TGTGCCAGCAGTCCCTTGTTGGGGTACACTGAAGCTTTCTTT. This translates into CASSPLLGYTEAFF.